This T cell receptor (beta chain) originates from a study of blood T cell repertoires in COVID-19. A few counts support this clone. Within the sample, other DNA sequences also encode this same CDR3. Only in-frame clones appear in the TCRdb table, and some are missing; sequencing was by immunoSEQ multiplex PCR. The sample lists approximately 180,000 clones; more than 75% were seen once. The CDR3 loop spans 16 amino acids. CDR1 and CDR2 (germline): MNHEY, SVGEGT. V shed 6 bases and J 0 bases; nucleotides not matched to a gene: 3. This receptor was obtained from a man aged 35 to 55 with active or convalescent COVID-19. This sequence joins TRBV6-2 or TRBV6-3 and TRBJ2-2, with 11 bases that match TRBD1. Sample: peripheral blood. CDR3 residues: CASSWGQGANTGELFF. DNA of the CDR3: TGTGCCAGCAGCTGGGGACAGGGGGCGAACACCGGGGAGCTGTTTTTT.